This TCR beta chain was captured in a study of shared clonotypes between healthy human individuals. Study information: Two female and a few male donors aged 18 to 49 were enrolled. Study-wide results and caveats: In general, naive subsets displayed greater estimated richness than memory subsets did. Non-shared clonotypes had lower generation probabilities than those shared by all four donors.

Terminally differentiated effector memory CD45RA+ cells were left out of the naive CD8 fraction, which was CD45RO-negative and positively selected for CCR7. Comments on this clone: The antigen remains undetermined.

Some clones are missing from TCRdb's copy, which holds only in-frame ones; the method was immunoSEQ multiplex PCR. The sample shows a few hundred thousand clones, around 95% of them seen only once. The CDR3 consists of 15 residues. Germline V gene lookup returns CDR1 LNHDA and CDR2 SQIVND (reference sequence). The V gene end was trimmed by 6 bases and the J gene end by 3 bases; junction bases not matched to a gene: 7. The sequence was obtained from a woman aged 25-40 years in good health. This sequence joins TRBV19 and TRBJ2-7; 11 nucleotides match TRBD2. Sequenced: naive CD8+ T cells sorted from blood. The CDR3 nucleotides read TGTGCCAGTAGCTTCGGACTAGCGGGCCTCTACGAGCAGTACTTC. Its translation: CASSFGLAGLYEQYF. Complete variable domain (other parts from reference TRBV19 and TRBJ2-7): DGGITQSPKYLFRKEGQNVTLSCEQNLNHDAMYWYRQDPGQGLRLIYYSQIVNDFQKGDIAEGYSVSREKKESFPLTVTSAQKNPTAFYLCASSFGLAGLYEQYFGPGTRLTVT.